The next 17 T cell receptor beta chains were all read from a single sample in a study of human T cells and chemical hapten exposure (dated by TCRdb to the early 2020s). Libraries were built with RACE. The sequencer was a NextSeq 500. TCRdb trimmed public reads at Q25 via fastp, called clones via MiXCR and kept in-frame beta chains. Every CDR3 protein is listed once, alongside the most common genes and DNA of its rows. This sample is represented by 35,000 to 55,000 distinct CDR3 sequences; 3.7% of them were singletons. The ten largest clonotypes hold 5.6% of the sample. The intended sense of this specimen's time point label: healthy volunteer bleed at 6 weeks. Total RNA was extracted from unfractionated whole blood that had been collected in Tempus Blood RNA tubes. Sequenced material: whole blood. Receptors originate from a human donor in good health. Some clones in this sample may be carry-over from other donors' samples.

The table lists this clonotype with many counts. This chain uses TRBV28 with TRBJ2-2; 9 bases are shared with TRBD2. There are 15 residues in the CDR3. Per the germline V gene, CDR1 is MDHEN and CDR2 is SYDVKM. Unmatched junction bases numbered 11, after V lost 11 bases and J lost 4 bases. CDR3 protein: CAWSPGLAGTGELFF. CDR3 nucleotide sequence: TGTGCCTGGTCCCCGGGACTAGCAGGCACCGGGGAGCTGTTTTTT.

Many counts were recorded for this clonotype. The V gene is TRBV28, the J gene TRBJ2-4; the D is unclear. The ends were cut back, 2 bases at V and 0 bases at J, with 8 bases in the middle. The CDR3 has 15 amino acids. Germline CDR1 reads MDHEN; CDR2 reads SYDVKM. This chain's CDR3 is CASSLTHLAKNIQYF. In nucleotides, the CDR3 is TGTGCCAGCAGTTTAACACATCTAGCCAAAAACATTCAGTACTTC.

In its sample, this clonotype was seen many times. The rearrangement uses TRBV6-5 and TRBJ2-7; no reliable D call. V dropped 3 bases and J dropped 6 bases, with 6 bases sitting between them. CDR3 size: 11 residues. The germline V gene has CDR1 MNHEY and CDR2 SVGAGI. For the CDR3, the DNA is TGTGCCAGCAGTTATTCGAGCGAGCAGTACTTC. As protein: CASSYSSEQYF.

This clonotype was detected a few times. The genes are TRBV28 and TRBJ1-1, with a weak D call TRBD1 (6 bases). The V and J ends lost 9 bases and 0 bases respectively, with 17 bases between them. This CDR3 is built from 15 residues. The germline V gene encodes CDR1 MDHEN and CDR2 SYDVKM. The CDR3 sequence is CASHRTVGMNTEAFF. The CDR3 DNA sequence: TGTGCCAGTCACCGGACAGTCGGCATGAACACTGAAGCTTTCTTT.

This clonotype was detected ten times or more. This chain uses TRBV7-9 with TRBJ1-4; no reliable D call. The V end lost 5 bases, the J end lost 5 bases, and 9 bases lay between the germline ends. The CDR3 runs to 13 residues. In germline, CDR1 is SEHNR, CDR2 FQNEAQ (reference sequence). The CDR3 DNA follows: TGTGCCAGCAGCATAACTAGGAATGAAAAACTGTTTTTT. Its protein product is CASSITRNEKLFF. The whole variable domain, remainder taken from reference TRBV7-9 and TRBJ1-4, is DTGVSQNPRHKITKRGQNVTFRCDPISEHNRLYWYRQTLGQGPEFLTYFQNEAQLEKSRLLSDRFSAERPKGSFSTLEIQRTEQGDSAMYLCASSITRNEKLFFGSGTQLSVL.

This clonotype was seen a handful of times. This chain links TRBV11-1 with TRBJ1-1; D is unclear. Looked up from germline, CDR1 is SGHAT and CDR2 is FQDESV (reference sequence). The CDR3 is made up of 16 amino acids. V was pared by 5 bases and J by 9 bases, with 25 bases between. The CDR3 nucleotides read TGTGCCAGCAGCCCGACTCGAGCGCTAGGACCCGATAAAGCTTTCTTT. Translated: CASSPTRALGPDKAFF.

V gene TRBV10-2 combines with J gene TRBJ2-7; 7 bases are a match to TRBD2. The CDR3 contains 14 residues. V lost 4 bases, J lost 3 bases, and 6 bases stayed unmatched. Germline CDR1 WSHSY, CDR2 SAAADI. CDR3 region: CASSVGGSNYEQYF. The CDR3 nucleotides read TGCGCCAGCAGTGTGGGGGGGTCGAACTACGAGCAGTACTTC.

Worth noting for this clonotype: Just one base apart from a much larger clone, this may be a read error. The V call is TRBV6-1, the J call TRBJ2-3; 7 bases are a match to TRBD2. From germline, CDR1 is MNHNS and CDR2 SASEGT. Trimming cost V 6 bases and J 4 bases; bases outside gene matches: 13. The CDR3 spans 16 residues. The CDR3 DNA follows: TGTGCCAGCAGCCACACCCCGGCTAGCGGACCAGATACGCAGTATTTT. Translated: CASSHTPASGPDTQYF.

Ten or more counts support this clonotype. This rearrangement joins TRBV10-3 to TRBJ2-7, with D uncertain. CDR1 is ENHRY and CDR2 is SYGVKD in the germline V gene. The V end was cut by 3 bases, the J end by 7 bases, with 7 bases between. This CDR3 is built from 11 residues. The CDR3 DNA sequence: TGTGCCATCAGTGAACTATCAGAGCAGTACTTC. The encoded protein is CAISELSEQYF.

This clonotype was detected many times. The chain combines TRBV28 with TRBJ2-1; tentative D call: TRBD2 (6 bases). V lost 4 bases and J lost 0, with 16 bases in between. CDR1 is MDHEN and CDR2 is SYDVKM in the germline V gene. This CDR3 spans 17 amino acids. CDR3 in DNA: TGTGCCAGCAGTTCTCTGCGGGGACTCGTCTCCTACAATGAGCAGTTCTTC. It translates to CASSSLRGLVSYNEQFF.

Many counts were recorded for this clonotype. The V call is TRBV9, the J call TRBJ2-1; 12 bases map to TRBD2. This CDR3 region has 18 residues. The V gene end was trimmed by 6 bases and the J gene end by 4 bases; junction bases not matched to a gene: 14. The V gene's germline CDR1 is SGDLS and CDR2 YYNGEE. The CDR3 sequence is CASTASGTSGLPYNEQFF. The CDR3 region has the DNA TGTGCCAGCACGGCCTCCGGGACTAGCGGGCTACCATACAATGAGCAGTTCTTC.

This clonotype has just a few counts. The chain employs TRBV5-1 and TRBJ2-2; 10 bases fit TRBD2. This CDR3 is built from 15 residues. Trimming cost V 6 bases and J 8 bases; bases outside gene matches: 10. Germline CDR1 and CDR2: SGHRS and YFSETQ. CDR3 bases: TGCGCCAGCACCTCTAGCGGGAGTTCCCCGGGGGAGCTGTTTTTT. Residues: CASTSSGSSPGELFF.

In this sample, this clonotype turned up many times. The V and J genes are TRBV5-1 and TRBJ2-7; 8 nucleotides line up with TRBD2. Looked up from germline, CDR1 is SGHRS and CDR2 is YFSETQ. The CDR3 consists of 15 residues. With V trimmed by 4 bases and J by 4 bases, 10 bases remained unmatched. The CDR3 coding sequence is TGCGCCAGCAGCAGCTTAGCGGGGAACGAATACGAGCAGTACTTC. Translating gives CASSSLAGNEYEQYF.

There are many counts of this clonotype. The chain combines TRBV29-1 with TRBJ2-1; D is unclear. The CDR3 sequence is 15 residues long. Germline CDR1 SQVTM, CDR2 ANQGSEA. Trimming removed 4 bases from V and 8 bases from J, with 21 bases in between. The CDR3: CSVGAGSVTRHEQFF. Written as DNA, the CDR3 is TGCAGCGTTGGTGCCGGCAGTGTAACTCGGCATGAGCAGTTCTTC.

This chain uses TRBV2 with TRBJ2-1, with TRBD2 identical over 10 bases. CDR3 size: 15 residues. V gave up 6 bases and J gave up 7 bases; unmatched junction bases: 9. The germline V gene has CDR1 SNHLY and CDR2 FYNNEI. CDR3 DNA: TGTGCCAGCAGGTCGGGACTAGCGCCAAGGAATGAGCAGTTCTTC. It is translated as CASRSGLAPRNEQFF.

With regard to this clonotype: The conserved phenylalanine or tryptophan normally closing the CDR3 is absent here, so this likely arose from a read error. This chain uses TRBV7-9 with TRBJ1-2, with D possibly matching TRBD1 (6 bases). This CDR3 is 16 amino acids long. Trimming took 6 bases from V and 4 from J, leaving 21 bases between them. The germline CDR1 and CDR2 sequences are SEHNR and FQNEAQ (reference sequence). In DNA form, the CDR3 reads TGTGCCAGCAGTGCCGCCCAAGGGCACAGGGCCTATGGCTACACCTCC. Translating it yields CASSAAQGHRAYGYTS.

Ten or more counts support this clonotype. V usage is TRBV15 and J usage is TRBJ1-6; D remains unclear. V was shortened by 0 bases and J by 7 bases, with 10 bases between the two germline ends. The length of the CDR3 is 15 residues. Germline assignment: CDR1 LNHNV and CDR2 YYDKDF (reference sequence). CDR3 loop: CATSRDIGQNSPLHF. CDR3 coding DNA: TGTGCCACCAGCAGAGATATCGGCCAGAATTCACCCCTCCACTTT.